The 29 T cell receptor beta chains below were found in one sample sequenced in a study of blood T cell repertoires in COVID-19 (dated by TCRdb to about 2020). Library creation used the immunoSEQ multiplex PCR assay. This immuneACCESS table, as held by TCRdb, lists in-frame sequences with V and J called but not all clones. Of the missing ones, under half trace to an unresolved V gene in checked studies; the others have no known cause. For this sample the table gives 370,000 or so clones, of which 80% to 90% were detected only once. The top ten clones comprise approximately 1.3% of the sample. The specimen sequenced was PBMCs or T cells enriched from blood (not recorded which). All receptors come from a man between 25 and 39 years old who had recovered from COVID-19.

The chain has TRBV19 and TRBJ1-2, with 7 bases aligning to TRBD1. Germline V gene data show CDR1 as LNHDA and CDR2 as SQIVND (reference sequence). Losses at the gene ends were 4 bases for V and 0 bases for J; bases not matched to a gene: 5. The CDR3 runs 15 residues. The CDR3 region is CASSNRDRSNYGYTF. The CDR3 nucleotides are TGTGCCAGTAGTAACCGGGACAGATCTAACTATGGCTACACCTTC. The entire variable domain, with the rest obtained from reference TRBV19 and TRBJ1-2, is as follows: DGGITQSPKYLFRKEGQNVTLSCEQNLNHDAMYWYRQDPGQGLRLIYYSQIVNDFQKGDIAEGYSVSREKKESFPLTVTSAQKNPTAFYLCASSNRDRSNYGYTFGSGTRLTVV.

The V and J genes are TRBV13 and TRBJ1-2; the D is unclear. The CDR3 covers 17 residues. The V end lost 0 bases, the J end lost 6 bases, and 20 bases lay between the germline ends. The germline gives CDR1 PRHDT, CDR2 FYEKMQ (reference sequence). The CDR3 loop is CASSLGPSGGRLHGYTF. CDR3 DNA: TGTGCCAGCAGCTTAGGCCCCAGTGGAGGGAGGTTACATGGCTACACCTTC.

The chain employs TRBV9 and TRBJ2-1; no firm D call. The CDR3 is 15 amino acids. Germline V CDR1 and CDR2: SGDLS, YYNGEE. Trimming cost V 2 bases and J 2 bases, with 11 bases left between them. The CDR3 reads CASSVGPFTYNEQFF. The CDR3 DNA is TGTGCCAGCAGCGTCGGTCCCTTTACCTACAATGAGCAGTTCTTC.

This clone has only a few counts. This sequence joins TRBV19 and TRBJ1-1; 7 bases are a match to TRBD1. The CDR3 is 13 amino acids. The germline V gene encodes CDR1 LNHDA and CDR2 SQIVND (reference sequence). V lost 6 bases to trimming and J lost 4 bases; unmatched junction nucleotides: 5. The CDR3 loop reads CASREQGSTEAFF. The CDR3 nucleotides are TGTGCCAGTAGGGAACAGGGGAGCACTGAAGCTTTCTTT.

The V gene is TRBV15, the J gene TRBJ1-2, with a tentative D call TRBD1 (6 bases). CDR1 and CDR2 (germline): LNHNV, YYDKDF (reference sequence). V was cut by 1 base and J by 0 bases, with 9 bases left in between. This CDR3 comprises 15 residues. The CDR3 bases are TGTGCCACCAGCAGAGTAACAGGGTCTAACTATGGCTACACCTTC. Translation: CATSRVTGSNYGYTF.

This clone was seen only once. Written as DNA, the CDR3 is TGCAGCGTTGTTGCCGAGGGGGAATTAGGGACCCAGCATTTT. Translation: CSVVAEGELGTQHF. The chain employs TRBV29-1 and TRBJ1-5, with D maybe TRBD1 (6 bases). The germline V gene encodes CDR1 SQVTM and CDR2 ANQGSEA. V was cut by 4 bases and J by 11 bases, with 21 bases left in between. The CDR3 length is 14 residues.

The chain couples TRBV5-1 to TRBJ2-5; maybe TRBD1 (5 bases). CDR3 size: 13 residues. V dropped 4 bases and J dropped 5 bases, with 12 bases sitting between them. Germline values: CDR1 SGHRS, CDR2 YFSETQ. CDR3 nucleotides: TGCGCCAGCAGCACAGGACCCGCGGAGACCCAGTACTTC. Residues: CASSTGPAETQYF.

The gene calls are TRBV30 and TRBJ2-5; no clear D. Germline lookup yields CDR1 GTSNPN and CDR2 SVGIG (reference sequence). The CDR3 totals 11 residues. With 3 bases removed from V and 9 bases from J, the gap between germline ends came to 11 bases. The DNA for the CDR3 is TGTGCCTGGAGCGTCCCTGAGGCCCAGTACTTC. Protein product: CAWSVPEAQYF.

DNA for the CDR3: TGTGCCAGCAGCCCCAGACACGAAAACTATGGCTACACCTTC. Protein sequence: CASSPRHENYGYTF. This chain uses TRBV7-8 with TRBJ1-2; no firm D call. V was trimmed by 5 bases and J by 2 bases, leaving 12 bases between them. CDR3 size: 14 residues. The germline V gene has CDR1 SGHVS and CDR2 FQNEAQ.

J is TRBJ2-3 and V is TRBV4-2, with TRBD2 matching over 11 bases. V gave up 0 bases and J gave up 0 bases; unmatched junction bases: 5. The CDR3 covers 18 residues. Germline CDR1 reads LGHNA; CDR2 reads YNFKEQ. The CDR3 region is CASSQDPSGGRSTDTQYF. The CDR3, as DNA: TGTGCCAGCAGCCAAGACCCTAGCGGGGGGCGGAGCACAGATACGCAGTATTTT.

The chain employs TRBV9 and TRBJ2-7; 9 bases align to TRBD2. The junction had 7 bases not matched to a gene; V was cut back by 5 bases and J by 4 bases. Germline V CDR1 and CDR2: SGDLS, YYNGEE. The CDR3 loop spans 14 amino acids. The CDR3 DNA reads TGTGCCAGCAGACCAAACAGCGGGGGGTACGAGCAGTACTTC. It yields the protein CASRPNSGGYEQYF.

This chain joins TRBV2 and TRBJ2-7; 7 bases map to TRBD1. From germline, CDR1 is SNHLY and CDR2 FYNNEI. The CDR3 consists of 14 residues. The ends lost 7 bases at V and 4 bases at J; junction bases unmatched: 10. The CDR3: CASIRPGQPYEQYF. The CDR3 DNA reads TGTGCCAGCATTAGGCCGGGACAGCCTTACGAGCAGTACTTC.

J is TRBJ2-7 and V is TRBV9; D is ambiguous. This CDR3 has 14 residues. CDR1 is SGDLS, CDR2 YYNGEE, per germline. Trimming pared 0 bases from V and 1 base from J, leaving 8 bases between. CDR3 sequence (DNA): TGTGCCAGCAGCGTAGTATCCGAGTCCTACGAGCAGTACTTC. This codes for CASSVVSESYEQYF.

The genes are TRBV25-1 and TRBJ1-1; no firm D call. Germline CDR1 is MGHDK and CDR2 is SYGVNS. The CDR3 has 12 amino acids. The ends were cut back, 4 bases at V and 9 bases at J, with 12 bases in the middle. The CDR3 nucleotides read TGTGCCAGCAGTGGTACTCAAGAAAAAGCTTTCTTT. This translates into CASSGTQEKAFF.

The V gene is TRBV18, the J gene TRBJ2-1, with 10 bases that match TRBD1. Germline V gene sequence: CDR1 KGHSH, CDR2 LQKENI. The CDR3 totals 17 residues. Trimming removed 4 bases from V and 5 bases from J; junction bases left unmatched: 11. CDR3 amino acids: CASSRFDPGTGDNEQFF. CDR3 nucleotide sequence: TGTGCCAGCTCACGATTCGACCCCGGGACAGGGGACAATGAGCAGTTCTTC.

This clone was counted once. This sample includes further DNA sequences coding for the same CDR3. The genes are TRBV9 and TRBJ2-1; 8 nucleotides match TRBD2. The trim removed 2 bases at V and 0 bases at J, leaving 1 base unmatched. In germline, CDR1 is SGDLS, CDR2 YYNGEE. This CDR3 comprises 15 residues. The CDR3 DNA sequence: TGTGCCAGCAGCGTGAGCGGGAGCTCCTACAATGAGCAGTTCTTC. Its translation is CASSVSGSSYNEQFF.

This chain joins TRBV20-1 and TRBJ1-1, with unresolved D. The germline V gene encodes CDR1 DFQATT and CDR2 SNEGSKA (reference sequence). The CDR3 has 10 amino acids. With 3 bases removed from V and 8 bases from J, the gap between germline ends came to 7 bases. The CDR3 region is CSASVSEAFF. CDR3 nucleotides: TGCAGTGCTAGCGTGTCCGAAGCTTTCTTT.

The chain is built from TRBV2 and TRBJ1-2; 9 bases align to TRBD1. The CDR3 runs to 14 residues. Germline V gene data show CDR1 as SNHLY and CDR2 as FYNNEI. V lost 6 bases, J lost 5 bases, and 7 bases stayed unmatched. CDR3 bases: TGTGCCAGCAGGGGGGGACAGGGTAATTATGGCTACACCTTC. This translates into CASRGGQGNYGYTF.

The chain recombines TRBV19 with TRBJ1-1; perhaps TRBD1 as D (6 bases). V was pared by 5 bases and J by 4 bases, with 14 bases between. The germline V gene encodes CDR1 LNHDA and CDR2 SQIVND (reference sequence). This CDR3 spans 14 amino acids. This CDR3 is CASSGQGTSTEAFF. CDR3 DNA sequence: TGTGCCAGTAGTGGCCAGGGGACCTCCACTGAAGCTTTCTTT.

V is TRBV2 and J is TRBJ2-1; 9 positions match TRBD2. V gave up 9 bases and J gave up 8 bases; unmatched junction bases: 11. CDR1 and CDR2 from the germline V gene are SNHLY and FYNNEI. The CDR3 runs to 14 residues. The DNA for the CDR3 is TGTGCCAGTCTGTGGCGGGGGGGCTTCGATGAGCAGTTCTTC. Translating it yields CASLWRGGFDEQFF.

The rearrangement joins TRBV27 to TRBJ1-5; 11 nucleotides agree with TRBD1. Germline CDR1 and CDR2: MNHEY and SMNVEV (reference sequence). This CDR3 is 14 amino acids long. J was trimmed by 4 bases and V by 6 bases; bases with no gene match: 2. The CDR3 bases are TGTGCCAGCAGAGGGACAGGGGGTAATCAGCCCCAGCATTTT. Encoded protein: CASRGTGGNQPQHF.

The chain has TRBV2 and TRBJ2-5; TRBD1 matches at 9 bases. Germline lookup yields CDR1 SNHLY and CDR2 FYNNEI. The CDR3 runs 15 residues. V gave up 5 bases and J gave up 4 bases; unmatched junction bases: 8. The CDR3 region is CASSRDRVPPETQYF. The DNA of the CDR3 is TGTGCCAGCAGTCGGGACAGGGTACCTCCAGAGACCCAGTACTTC.

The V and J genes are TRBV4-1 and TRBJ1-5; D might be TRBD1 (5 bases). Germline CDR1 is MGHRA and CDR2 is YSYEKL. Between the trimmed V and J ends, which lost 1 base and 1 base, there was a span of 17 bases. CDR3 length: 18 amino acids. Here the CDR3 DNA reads TGCGCCAGCAGCCAAGGTGTCTTGACAGTGAGAAGCAATCAGCCCCAGCATTTT. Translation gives CASSQGVLTVRSNQPQHF.

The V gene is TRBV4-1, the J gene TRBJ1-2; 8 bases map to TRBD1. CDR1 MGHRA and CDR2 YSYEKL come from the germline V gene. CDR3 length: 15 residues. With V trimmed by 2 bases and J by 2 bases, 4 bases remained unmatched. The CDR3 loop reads CASSQIGQGNYGYTF. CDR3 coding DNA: TGCGCCAGCAGCCAAATAGGACAGGGCAACTATGGCTACACCTTC.

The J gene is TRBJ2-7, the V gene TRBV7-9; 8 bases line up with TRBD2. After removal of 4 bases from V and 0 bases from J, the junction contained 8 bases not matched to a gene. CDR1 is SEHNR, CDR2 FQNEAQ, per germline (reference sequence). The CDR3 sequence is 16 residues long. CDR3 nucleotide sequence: TGTGCCAGCAGCTCACCACCGGGGGGGAACTCCTACGAGCAGTACTTC. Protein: CASSSPPGGNSYEQYF.

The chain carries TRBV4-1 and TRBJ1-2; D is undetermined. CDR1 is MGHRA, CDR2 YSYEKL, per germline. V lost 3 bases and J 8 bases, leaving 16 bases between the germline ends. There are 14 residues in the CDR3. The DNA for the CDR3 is TGCGCCAGCAGCCACCCCCGGGAGCCCTCCGGCTACACCTTC. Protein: CASSHPREPSGYTF.

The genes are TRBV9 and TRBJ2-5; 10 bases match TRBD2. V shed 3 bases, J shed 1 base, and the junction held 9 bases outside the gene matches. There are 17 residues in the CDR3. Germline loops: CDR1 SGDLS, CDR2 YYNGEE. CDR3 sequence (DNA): TGTGCCAGCAGCGCGGGGGCTAGCGGGGGCCCCCAAGAGACCCAGTACTTC. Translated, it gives CASSAGASGGPQETQYF. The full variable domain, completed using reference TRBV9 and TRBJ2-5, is DSGVTQTPKHLITATGQRVTLRCSPRSGDLSVYWYQQSLDQGLQFLIQYYNGEERAKGNILERFSAQQFPDLHSELNLSSLELGDSALYFCASSAGASGGPQETQYFGPGTRLLVL.

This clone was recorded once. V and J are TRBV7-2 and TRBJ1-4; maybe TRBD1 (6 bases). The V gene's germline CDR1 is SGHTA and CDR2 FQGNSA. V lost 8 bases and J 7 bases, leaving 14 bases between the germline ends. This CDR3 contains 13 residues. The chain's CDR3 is CASRRGTGEKLFF. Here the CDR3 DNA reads TGTGCCAGCCGTAGGGGGACCGGTGAAAAACTGTTTTTT.

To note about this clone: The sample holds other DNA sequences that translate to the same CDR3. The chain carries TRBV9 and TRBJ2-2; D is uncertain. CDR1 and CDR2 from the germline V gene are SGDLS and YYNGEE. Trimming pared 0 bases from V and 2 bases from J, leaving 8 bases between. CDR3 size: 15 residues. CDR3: CASSVGGANTGELFF. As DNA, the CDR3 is TGTGCCAGCAGCGTAGGCGGCGCAAACACCGGGGAGCTGTTTTTT.